This entry is about one T cell receptor (beta chain). Its target antigen remains unknown. Base-call qualities are not available, and no considerably larger clone is one nucleotide away. The cohort comprised 710 or so healthy bone marrow donors. Cohort members were all nominally healthy when sampled, although unrecorded immune exposures were likely present. The donor tested CMV seropositive, placing the donor among the approximately 310 seropositive members of the cohort. Every donor gave a peripheral blood sample, and the peripheral blood mononuclear cells from that sample were used for TCR beta sequencing. The Qiagen DNeasy Blood Extraction Kit was used to extract genomic DNA from the blood cell samples. The data stem from a study of cytomegalovirus exposure and HLA in healthy donors (dated by TCRdb to about 2017). With respect to the entire study: According to an earlier analysis of a few hundred of the donors, about 190 million T cells yielded over 100 million unique TCR beta sequences and about 300 Gb of sequence data. An early release covering roughly 600 HLA-typed donors comprised 250 to 350 gigabases of sequencing data and approximately 80 million unique TCR sequences. The study profiled the T cell repertoires of hundreds of subjects by immunosequencing and related them to cytomegalovirus serostatus. The later analysis used no new phenotypic data to find candidate immune exposures, relying instead on TCR beta sequences and their occurrence across donors. The study aimed to test whether signatures of past pathogen exposure could be identified by cataloging public T cell receptors. In a later genetic analysis, genome-wide SNP genotypes for 398 of the 666 donors were used, and that subset was treated as a discovery cohort. Among the approximately 400 genotyped donors, around 81% belonged to the genetic ancestry cluster associated with self-reported Caucasian donors. Roughly 5 DR-DQ haplotypes were treated as single units for association and clustering because of strong linkage in the cohort. To predict cytomegalovirus infection status, the study brought together high-throughput TCR immunosequencing, statistical association of individual TCRs with disease status, and machine learning. Among roughly 400 genotyped donors of the cohort, an average of approximately 240,000 unique TCR beta nucleotide sequences were sequenced per donor, around 18% of them non-productive. An earlier analysis of fewer than 750 of the donors used high-throughput TCR beta sequencing to judge whether each TCR beta V gene segment behaved as functional or pseudogenic. Alongside the repertoire data, information on donor age, sex, ethnicity and CMV serostatus was compiled. Typing coverage varied by locus: about 620-630 donors for A, B, C, DRB1 and DQB1; more than 500 for DQA1; some 610 for DPA1; 400 to 480 for DPB1. All discovery cohort repertoires had been generated using a single sequencing platform. To study patterns of TCR occurrence, a later analysis re-analyzed previously published TCR beta repertoires from hundreds of donors and added high-resolution HLA genotyping. HLA typing covered class I and class II loci at four-digit resolution. Along with the approximately 670-subject first cohort, a separate validation cohort of over 90 different subjects was used.

Library prep was done by the immunoSEQ multiplex PCR assay. For the multiplex PCR, a mixture combining 60 forward primers for TCR Vbeta segments and 13 reverse primers for TCR Jbeta segments was used. The CDR3 region of rearranged TCR beta genes was amplified from genomic DNA with a multiplex PCR assay. Amplified TCR beta libraries were sequenced as 87-base-pair reads on the Illumina HiSeq System. Per the source publication's procedure: In a later analysis, some 80 million unique TCR beta chains were counted across the roughly 610 repertoires, and around 10 million of these chains were shared by at least two donors. Raw reads were error-corrected and collapsed into unique sequences by a nearest-neighbor algorithm in which closely related sequences were merged to remove PCR and sequencing errors. To assign V, D and J gene segments, CDR3 sequences were aligned to IMGT reference sequences. For a sequence to be retained, at least a six-nucleotide match to both a V gene segment and a J gene segment was required. A rearrangement counted as productive if the CDR3 had no stop codons and remained in frame with V and J, and every other rearrangement counted as non-productive. CDR3 was defined according to IMGT convention as the region running from the second conserved V-encoded cysteine to the conserved J-encoded phenylalanine. Sequences without an unambiguous match to a single V gene segment were excluded from the earlier analysis of approximately 560 of the donors. In an earlier analysis of 587 of the donors, V segments were called functional above 56.7% productive rearrangements and were called segregating when the between-donor standard deviation exceeded 5%. To diagnose cytomegalovirus status from the catalog of TCR beta chain sequences, a statistical classification framework was built. In a later analysis, TCR nucleotide sequences were compared against IMGT/GENE-DB human TR gene sequences so that V and J genes could be assigned. In a later analysis, CDR3 sequences and most-parsimonious VDJ recombination scenarios were assigned using the TCRdist pipeline. In a later analysis, each TCR beta chain was defined by its CDR3 amino acid sequence together with its V-gene family, and reads without a unique V-gene family were excluded. In a later analysis, some 600 highly shared, low-generation-probability nucleotide sequences were removed to address suspected cross-contamination and a sequencing artifact. In a later analysis, a clonal expansion index was calculated for each public chain from normalized within-repertoire ranks of inferred template counts. In a later analysis, generation probabilities were computed using a VDJ recombination model fitted to out-of-frame rearrangements, and the results were checked against IGoR. A later analysis scored TCR-TCR, TCR-HLA and TCR-CMV co-occurrence with hypergeometric tests, applying a repertoire-size bias correction to TCR pairs. A later analysis estimated false discovery rates by permuting HLA or CMV assignments 20 times. In a later analysis, co-occurring TCRs were grouped with DBSCAN, and TCRdist sequence similarity was added when clustering was performed within HLA-allele-positive subsets. Repertoires with fewer than 30,000 or more than 120,000 public chains, plus five repertoires with anomalous nucleotide sharing, were excluded from co-occurrence clustering. Held by TCRdb, this immuneACCESS table contains in-frame sequences only and omits some clones. Under half of the omission traces to an unresolved V gene where checked; the cause of the rest is unknown. V, J and clone size reflect that table, while D and trimming were determined from the DNA. This sample holds approximately 260,000 clones; almost 85% were observed only once. Together, the top ten hold about 2% of the sample.

What the research found in general, with its limitations: Linkage disequilibrium might explain the correlated functional status among segregating V segments, but an unknown experimental factor could not be ruled out. While some public TCRs were present in many individuals, most TCR sequences turned up only very rarely across donors. Most CMV-associated TCR beta chains appeared to be HLA-restricted in a later analysis, and the HLA associations seemed to be driven largely by CMV exposure. The cohort was sequenced for TCR beta chains only, and without alpha or paired-chain data the features that could be detected were limited. A later genetic analysis associated a missense DCLRE1C variant with V-gene and J-gene trimming of TCR beta chains, and an independent cohort replicated the association. A further reported finding was that TCR beta sequences accurately predicted the HLA-A and HLA-B alleles for most subjects in the first cohort. The classifier was reported to diagnose cytomegalovirus status with high specificity and sensitivity in both the original and validation cohorts. HLA typing was unavailable for some donors at each locus, so association tests used only the typed subset. A later analysis found that TCR association rates varied across HLA loci, with DRB1 alleles showing the most associated TCRs and HLA-C alleles the fewest. An earlier analysis of 587 of the donors showed that most TCR beta V segments appeared in productive rearrangements either about 87% or about 30% of the time, which broadly matched IMGT annotations. Assigning TCR associations to individual alleles was difficult when HLA alleles, especially DR and DQ, strongly co-occurred. In a later analysis, HLA-associated TCR beta chains were found to be more clonally expanded and to have lower generation probabilities than equally common non-associated chains. The only immune exposure information available for the cohort was CMV serostatus. According to a later analysis, parvovirus B19, influenza, CMV and Epstein-Barr virus appeared linked to several top co-occurrence clusters. In vitro tests confirmed that a few of the cytomegalovirus-associated TCR beta chains recognize cytomegalovirus antigens. A cluster of highly shared sequence variants was judged likely to be a technical artifact of the sequencing pipeline. A total of 150 to 200 TCR beta chains were listed by the study as associated with cytomegalovirus. Sequencing depth was assumed to be roughly uniform across donors in the presence/absence analyses, though that assumption may not hold. The authors suggested that the approach could potentially be generalized to other disease states and immunological phenotypes. Because counts were too low, seventeen rarely observed V segments, including chromosome 9 orphons, were excluded from the earlier analysis of around 640 of the donors. A later genetic analysis reported fewer N-insertions in productive TCRs among donors in an Asian-associated ancestry cluster than the roughly 700-donor mean. A later analysis associated 16,951 TCR beta sequences with specific HLA alleles at a false discovery rate of 0.05.

The specimen sequenced was PBMCs. The sequence derives from a woman between 40 and 55 years old in good health and CMV-seropositive.

The DNA sequence follows: TGTGCCAGTAGGAAGCTAGCGGGAGGGGAGGAGACCCAGTACTTC. This gives the protein CASRKLAGGEETQYF. Rearrangement joined TRBV19 to TRBJ2-5, with 12 bases aligning to TRBD2. Based on the germline V gene (reference sequence), the CDR1 and CDR2 sequences are LNHDA and SQIVND. Germline trimming amounts to 6 bases on V and 5 bases on J, with 7 as the count of junction bases outside the gene matches. The CDR3 has 15 amino acids, counting the end cysteine and phenylalanine. Solely the CDR3 DNA is kept, with 45 bases framed from the first base.